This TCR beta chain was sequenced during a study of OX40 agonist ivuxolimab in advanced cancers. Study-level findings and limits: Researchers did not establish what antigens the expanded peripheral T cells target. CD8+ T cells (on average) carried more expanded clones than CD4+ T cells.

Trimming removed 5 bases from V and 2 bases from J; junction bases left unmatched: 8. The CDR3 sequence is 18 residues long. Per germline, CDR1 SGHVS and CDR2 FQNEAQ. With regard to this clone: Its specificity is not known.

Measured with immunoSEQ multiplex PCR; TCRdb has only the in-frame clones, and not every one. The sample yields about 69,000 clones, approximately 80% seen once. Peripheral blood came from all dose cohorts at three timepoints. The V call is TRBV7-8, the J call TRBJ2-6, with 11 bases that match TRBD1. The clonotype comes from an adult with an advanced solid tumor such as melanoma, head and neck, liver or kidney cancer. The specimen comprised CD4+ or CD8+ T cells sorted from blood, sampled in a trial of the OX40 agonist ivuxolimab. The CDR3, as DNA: TGTGCCAGCAGCGCCCGGGACAGGGGGACCACTGGGGCCAACGTCCTGACTTTC. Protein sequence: CASSARDRGTTGANVLTF.